The 30 T cell receptor beta chains given below trace back to one sample, sequenced in a study of T-cell memory formation after mild COVID-19. From the 5' RACE reads, TCRdb called clonotypes with MiXCR, one entry per CDR3 protein. The sample includes over 450,000 distinct CDR3 sequences, roughly 22% of them seen just once. Source material: PBMCs or a T cell subset sorted from them (not recorded which). These receptors were taken from an adult woman who had mild COVID-19 (a few samples of this study predate the infection). Cell type and time point are not known.

The chain combines TRBV27 with TRBJ1-2, with D hard to call. The CDR3 is 14 residues long. Trimming removed 6 bases at V and 4 bases at J, with 15 bases between. Germline CDR1 is MNHEY and CDR2 is SMNVEV (reference sequence). This CDR3 is CASRESGGSYGYTF. The CDR3 DNA reads as TGTGCCAGCAGGGAATCAGGCGGCTCCTATGGCTACACCTTC.

The chain employs TRBV6-2 or TRBV6-3 and TRBJ1-1, with TRBD1 as a possible D gene (6 bases). V shed 2 bases and J shed 4 bases, with 11 bases lying between them. Per the germline V gene, CDR1 is MNHEY and CDR2 is SVGEGT. The CDR3 is made up of 14 amino acids. The DNA for the CDR3 is TGTGCCAGCAGTTACGGAGGGGGGAGCACTGAAGCTTTCTTT. Residues: CASSYGGGSTEAFF.

The chain couples TRBV5-1 to TRBJ2-5; TRBD2 aligns across 9 bases. CDR3 length: 16 amino acids. Germline assignment: CDR1 SGHRS and CDR2 YFSETQ. Trimming removed 2 bases from V and 3 bases from J; junction bases left unmatched: 8. Here the CDR3 DNA reads TGCGCCAGCAGCTTTGGTAGCGGGAGTTTAGAAGAGACCCAGTACTTC. Amino acids: CASSFGSGSLEETQYF.

This clonotype showed up just a few times. The DNA for the CDR3 is TGCGCCAGCAGCGAGGGACAGGTTAATTCACCCCTCCACTTT. Amino acids: CASSEGQVNSPLHF. This chain connects TRBV5-1 to TRBJ1-6; 8 positions match TRBD1. After removal of 4 bases from V and 6 bases from J, the junction contained 3 bases not matched to a gene. Germline V gene data show CDR1 as SGHRS and CDR2 as YFSETQ. The CDR3 covers 14 residues. Full variable domain (rest looked up from reference TRBV5-1 and TRBJ1-6): KAGVTQTPRYLIKTRGQQVTLSCSPISGHRSVSWYQQTPGQGLQFLFEYFSETQRNKGNFPGRFSGRQFSNSRSEMNVSTLELGDSALYLCASSEGQVNSPLHFGNGTRLTVT.

This clonotype was recorded a few times. The chain recombines TRBV3-1 with TRBJ1-1; TRBD1 might be the D (5 bases). The CDR3 covers 13 residues. Germline V gene lookup returns CDR1 LGHDT and CDR2 YNNKEL (reference sequence). The V end was cut by 0 bases, the J end by 7 bases, with 9 bases between. The CDR3 is CASSQDGAREAFF. CDR3 nucleotides: TGTGCCAGCAGCCAAGATGGGGCCCGTGAAGCTTTCTTT.

This clonotype has a handful of counts. The V gene is TRBV23-1, the J gene TRBJ1-1; D not resolved. TRBV23-1 is given ORF status, its function remaining uncertain. CDR3 size: 14 residues. Deletions cut 0 bases from V and 2 bases from J, with 7 bases between. CDR3 sequence reads: CASSQSSRNTEAFF. CDR3 nucleotide sequence: TGCGCCAGCAGTCAATCGAGTAGAAACACTGAAGCTTTCTTT.

The chain joins TRBV7-6 to TRBJ2-7, with D possibly matching TRBD2 (5 bases). The V gene lost 1 base and the J gene lost 7 bases, with 17 bases spanning the gap. This CDR3 is 15 amino acids long. Per the germline V gene, CDR1 is SGHVS and CDR2 is FNYEAQ. CDR3 sequence reads: CASSLEGEVSSEQYF. In nucleotides, the CDR3 is TGTGCCAGCAGCTTAGAGGGAGAGGTTTCCTCTGAGCAGTACTTC. The variable domain in full, with the rest retrieved from reference TRBV7-6 and TRBJ2-7, is GAGVSQSPRYKVTKRGQDVALRCDPISGHVSLYWYRQALGQGPEFLTYFNYEAQQDKSGLPNDRFSAERPEGSISTLTIQRTEQRDSAMYRCASSLEGEVSSEQYFGPGTRLTVT.

J is TRBJ2-1 and V is TRBV10-3, with 10 nucleotides matching TRBD1. Trimming at V came to 6 bases and at J to 3 bases, leaving 14 bases not matched to a gene. The CDR3 consists of 18 residues. The germline V gene has CDR1 ENHRY and CDR2 SYGVKD. The CDR3 DNA sequence: TGTGCCATCAGAAGTAGCGCCGGGACAGGGGACTTCTACAATGAGCAGTTCTTC. It specifies CAIRSSAGTGDFYNEQFF.

This chain joins TRBV7-9 and TRBJ2-3; 10 bases agree with TRBD1. The length of the CDR3 is 15 residues. Trimming removed 7 bases from V and 4 bases from J; junction bases left unmatched: 8. In germline, CDR1 is SEHNR, CDR2 FQNEAQ (reference sequence). CDR3 DNA sequence: TGTGCCAGCACCCTTAGACAGGGGGCTTCAGATACGCAGTATTTT. It yields the protein CASTLRQGASDTQYF. Based on the CDR3 plus reference TRBV7-9 and TRBJ2-3, the full variable domain is DTGVSQNPRHKITKRGQNVTFRCDPISEHNRLYWYRQTLGQGPEFLTYFQNEAQLEKSRLLSDRFSAERPKGSFSTLEIQRTEQGDSAMYLCASTLRQGASDTQYFGPGTRLTVL.

This clonotype turned up a few times. V and J are TRBV11-2 and TRBJ2-1, with D possibly TRBD1 on 6 matching bases. The CDR3 has 18 amino acids. Germline V CDR1 and CDR2: SGHAT, FQNNGV. The V end lost 5 bases, the J end lost 3 bases, and 23 bases lay between the germline ends. The CDR3: CASSPLRAISGVYNEQFF. In nucleotides, the CDR3 is TGTGCCAGCAGCCCCCTCCGAGCAATCTCAGGGGTCTACAATGAGCAGTTCTTC.

This clonotype was counted between two and nine times. The CDR3 is CSARTPQPPSSHTGELFF. The CDR3 nucleotides read TGCAGTGCTAGAACTCCGCAGCCCCCTAGCTCCCACACCGGGGAGCTGTTTTTT. The rearrangement joins TRBV20-1 to TRBJ2-2; tentatively, D is TRBD2 (5 bases). V was cut by 2 bases and J by 3 bases, with 22 bases left in between. In germline, CDR1 is DFQATT, CDR2 SNEGSKA (reference sequence). CDR3 size: 18 residues.

This clonotype was seen a few times. This sequence joins TRBV2 and TRBJ1-2, with TRBD1 identical over 9 bases. V lost 5 bases to trimming and J lost 4 bases; unmatched junction nucleotides: 11. This CDR3 has 16 residues. From germline, CDR1 is SNHLY and CDR2 FYNNEI. The CDR3 is CASSPRRTGAFYGYTF. DNA for the CDR3: TGTGCCAGCAGTCCACGAAGGACAGGGGCTTTCTATGGCTACACCTTC.

The sample holds a few counts of this clonotype. The chain links TRBV20-1 to TRBJ2-2; D is perhaps TRBD1 (5 bases). The germline V and J ends were trimmed by 1 base and 6 bases, with 9 bases remaining between them. The germline V gene encodes CDR1 DFQATT and CDR2 SNEGSKA (reference sequence). This CDR3 spans 13 amino acids. The CDR3 DNA reads TGCAGTGCTAGAGGGGGCATCGCCGGGGAGCTGTTTTTT. Its translation: CSARGGIAGELFF.

This clonotype has just a few counts. This chain links TRBV7-9 with TRBJ2-1; 9 nucleotides agree with TRBD2. J gave up 6 bases and V 3 bases, and 3 bases lay outside the gene matches. Looked up from germline, CDR1 is SEHNR and CDR2 is FQNEAQ (reference sequence). CDR3 length: 14 residues. CDR3 sequence: CASSLTSGANEQFF. The CDR3 DNA reads TGTGCCAGCAGCTTGACTAGCGGTGCCAATGAGCAGTTCTTC.

This chain links TRBV7-9 with TRBJ2-1; TRBD2 agrees at 11 bases. The germline V gene encodes CDR1 SEHNR and CDR2 FQNEAQ (reference sequence). The length of the CDR3 is 15 residues. The trim removed 5 bases at V and 5 bases at J, leaving 5 bases unmatched. CDR3 bases: TGTGCCAGCAGCCTGACTAGCGGGGAACACAATGAGCAGTTCTTC. Translation: CASSLTSGEHNEQFF.

This clonotype has a handful of counts. V gene TRBV7-8 combines with J gene TRBJ2-4; TRBD2 matches 8 bases. This CDR3 comprises 19 residues. V shed 6 bases, J shed 0 bases, and the junction held 16 bases outside the gene matches. In germline, CDR1 is SGHVS, CDR2 FQNEAQ. CDR3: CASRPSPGTRALAKNIQYF. As DNA, the CDR3 is TGTGCCAGCAGGCCTTCGCCCGGGACTAGGGCATTAGCCAAAAACATTCAGTACTTC.

The chain is built from TRBV6-1 and TRBJ1-5; perhaps TRBD1 as D (5 bases). The CDR3 is 16 amino acids. Trimming removed 4 bases from V and 1 base from J, with 14 bases in between. The V gene's germline CDR1 is MNHNS and CDR2 SASEGT. CDR3 protein: CASSGGSGASNQPQHF. CDR3 DNA sequence: TGTGCCAGCAGTGGTGGTAGCGGGGCAAGCAATCAGCCCCAGCATTTT.

J is TRBJ2-5 and V is TRBV7-9, with TRBD1 as a possible D gene (6 bases). Germline CDR1 SEHNR, CDR2 FQNEAQ (reference sequence). The CDR3 covers 16 residues. The V and J ends lost 1 base and 5 bases respectively, with 17 bases between them. The CDR3 region is CASSLGDGQIRETQYF. The CDR3 region has the DNA TGTGCCAGCAGCTTAGGGGACGGACAGATCAGGGAGACCCAGTACTTC.

In this sample, this clonotype turned up a few times. The rearrangement links TRBV3-1 to TRBJ1-5, with no clear D. CDR1 and CDR2 from the germline V gene are LGHDT and YNNKEL (reference sequence). The CDR3 has 16 residues. V lost 1 base to trimming and J lost 0 bases, with 10 bases between them. In DNA form, the CDR3 reads TGTGCCAGCAGCCAAGGGGGAGCCTATAGCAATCAGCCCCAGCATTTT. Protein: CASSQGGAYSNQPQHF. The full variable domain, completed using reference TRBV3-1 and TRBJ1-5, is DTAVSQTPKYLVTQMGNDKSIKCEQNLGHDTMYWYKQDSKKFLKIMFSYNNKELIINETVPNRFSPKSPDKAHLNLHINSLELGDSAVYFCASSQGGAYSNQPQHFGDGTRLSIL.

The sample holds a few counts of this clonotype. The chain links TRBV5-5 to TRBJ2-5, with 9 positions matching TRBD1. V was clipped by 3 bases and J by 4 bases; unmatched bases: 4. In germline, CDR1 is SGHKS, CDR2 YYEKEE (reference sequence). The CDR3 loop spans 14 amino acids. In nucleotides, the CDR3 is TGTGCCAGCAGCTCTCCGGGACAGGGAGAGACCCAGTACTTC. This encodes CASSSPGQGETQYF.

This clonotype was counted a few times. With a much larger clone just one base away, this may be a read error. This chain connects TRBV12-3 or TRBV12-4 to TRBJ2-3; 15 bases are shared with TRBD2. Trimming removed 7 bases from V and 5 bases from J; junction bases left unmatched: 4. The CDR3 is 15 amino acids. CDR3 protein: CASTPGLAGGDTQYF. The CDR3 nucleotides are TGTGCCAGCACCCCGGGACTAGCGGGAGGAGATACGCAGTATTTT.

The gene calls are TRBV12-3 or TRBV12-4 and TRBJ1-1, with D unresolved. CDR3 length equals 15 residues. With 5 bases removed from V and 5 bases from J, the gap between germline ends came to 18 bases. This chain's CDR3 is CASSGGGPGWTEAFF. In DNA form, the CDR3 reads TGTGCCAGCAGTGGTGGAGGGCCCGGCTGGACTGAAGCTTTCTTT.

This chain uses TRBV11-3 with TRBJ2-1, with a weak D call TRBD2 (7 bases). V lost 5 bases to trimming and J lost 7 bases, with 18 bases between them. The CDR3 has 15 residues. Germline loops: CDR1 SGHNT, CDR2 YENEEA. CDR3 in DNA: TGTGCCAGCAGCGAAGGGGGGGGGACTGCGAATGAGCAGTTCTTC. This codes for CASSEGGGTANEQFF.

The J gene is TRBJ1-1, the V gene TRBV7-6; a possible D gene is TRBD1 (5 bases). The CDR3 contains 14 residues. The germline V gene has CDR1 SGHVS and CDR2 FNYEAQ. Trimming removed 1 base from V and 7 bases from J, with 13 bases in between. CDR3 DNA sequence: TGTGCCAGCAGCTTAGTATCTCGGGGGAGTGAAGCTTTCTTT. Translating it yields CASSLVSRGSEAFF.

This clonotype was observed many times. J is TRBJ2-2 and V is TRBV5-1, with TRBD1 as a possible D gene (6 bases). The CDR3 is made up of 16 amino acids. CDR1 SGHRS and CDR2 YFSETQ come from the germline V gene. The V end was cut by 3 bases, the J end by 4 bases, with 16 bases between. The CDR3, as DNA: TGCGCCAGCAGCTCAAAAGTGGACAGTCCCACCGGGGAGCTGTTTTTT. Encoded protein: CASSSKVDSPTGELFF. Full variable domain (remainder filled in from reference TRBV5-1 and TRBJ2-2): KAGVTQTPRYLIKTRGQQVTLSCSPISGHRSVSWYQQTPGQGLQFLFEYFSETQRNKGNFPGRFSGRQFSNSRSEMNVSTLELGDSALYLCASSSKVDSPTGELFFGEGSRLTVL.

This chain joins TRBV7-6 and TRBJ2-5; 7 nucleotides match TRBD1. This CDR3 spans 18 amino acids. Germline V gene sequence: CDR1 SGHVS, CDR2 FNYEAQ. With V trimmed by 5 bases and J by 7 bases, 22 bases remained unmatched. Written as DNA, the CDR3 is TGTGCCAGCAGCCCCAAACCCCTGACAGGGTGGGCCCCAGGGACCCAGTACTTC. This codes for CASSPKPLTGWAPGTQYF.

This clonotype appeared a few times. The V and J genes are TRBV7-9 and TRBJ2-2; D ambiguous. This CDR3 region has 14 residues. Germline loops: CDR1 SEHNR, CDR2 FQNEAQ (reference sequence). Trimming shortened V by 1 base and J by 7 bases, and 10 bases separated the two germline ends. The CDR3 region has the DNA TGTGCCAGCAGCTTAGGTGTTGCCCACGGGGAGCTGTTTTTT. Amino acid sequence: CASSLGVAHGELFF.

The rearrangement uses TRBV5-1 and TRBJ1-2; 10 bases map to TRBD1. The CDR3 sequence is 16 residues long. Germline assignment: CDR1 SGHRS and CDR2 YFSETQ. The V gene end was trimmed by 0 bases and the J gene end by 4 bases; junction bases not matched to a gene: 6. CDR3 protein: CASSLVTGGPGYGYTF. The CDR3 DNA is TGCGCCAGCAGCTTGGTGACAGGGGGCCCGGGCTATGGCTACACCTTC.

This clonotype was observed a handful of times. The chain carries TRBV20-1 and TRBJ1-6; D is perhaps TRBD1 (5 bases). The CDR3 loop spans 13 amino acids. Germline assignment: CDR1 DFQATT and CDR2 SNEGSKA (reference sequence). The germline V and J ends were trimmed by 4 bases and 5 bases, with 9 bases remaining between them. CDR3: CSATGPNNSPLHF. The CDR3, as DNA: TGCAGTGCTACGGGACCGAATAATTCACCCCTCCACTTT.

This clonotype appeared a few times. The rearrangement uses TRBV6-5 and TRBJ2-3; TRBD2 agrees at 7 bases. The V and J ends lost 10 bases and 4 bases, in that order; junction bases with no gene match: 11. Germline CDR1 MNHEY, CDR2 SVGAGI. The CDR3 spans 14 residues. The CDR3 DNA follows: TGTGCCAACATAGCTGGGGGAGGGTCAGATACGCAGTATTTT. Translating it yields CANIAGGGSDTQYF.